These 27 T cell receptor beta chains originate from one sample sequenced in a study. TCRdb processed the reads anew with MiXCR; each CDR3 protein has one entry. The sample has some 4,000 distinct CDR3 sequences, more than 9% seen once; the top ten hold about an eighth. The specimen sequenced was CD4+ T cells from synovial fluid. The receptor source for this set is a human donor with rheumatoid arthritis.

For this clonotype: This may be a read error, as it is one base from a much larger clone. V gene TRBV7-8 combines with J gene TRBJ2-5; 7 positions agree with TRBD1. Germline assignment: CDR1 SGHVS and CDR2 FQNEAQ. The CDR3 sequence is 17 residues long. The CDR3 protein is CAGSPPSTGVFSQTQYF. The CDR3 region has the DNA TGTGCCGGCAGCCCGCCAAGCACAGGGGTATTCTCACAGACCCAGTACTTC.

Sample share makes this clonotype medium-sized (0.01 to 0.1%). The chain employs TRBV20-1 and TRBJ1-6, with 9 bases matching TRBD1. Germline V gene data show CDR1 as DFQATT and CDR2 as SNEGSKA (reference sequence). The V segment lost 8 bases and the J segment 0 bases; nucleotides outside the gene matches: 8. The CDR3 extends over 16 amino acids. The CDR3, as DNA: TGCAGTATTATTCAGACAGGGGGCTCCTATAATTCACCCCTCCACTTT. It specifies CSIIQTGGSYNSPLHF.

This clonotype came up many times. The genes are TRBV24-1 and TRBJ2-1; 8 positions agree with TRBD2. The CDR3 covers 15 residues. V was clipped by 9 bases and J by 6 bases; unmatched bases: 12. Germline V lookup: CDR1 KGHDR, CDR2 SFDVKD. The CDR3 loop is CATGGVAGKGNEQFF. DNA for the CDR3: TGTGCCACCGGGGGGGTAGCGGGAAAAGGCAATGAGCAGTTCTTC.

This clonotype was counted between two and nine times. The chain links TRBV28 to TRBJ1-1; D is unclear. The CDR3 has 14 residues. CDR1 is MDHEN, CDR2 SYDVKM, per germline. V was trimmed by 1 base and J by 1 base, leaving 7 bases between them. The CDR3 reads CASSLFAGNTEAFF. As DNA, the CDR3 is TGTGCCAGCAGTTTATTCGCCGGGAACACTGAAGCTTTCTTT.

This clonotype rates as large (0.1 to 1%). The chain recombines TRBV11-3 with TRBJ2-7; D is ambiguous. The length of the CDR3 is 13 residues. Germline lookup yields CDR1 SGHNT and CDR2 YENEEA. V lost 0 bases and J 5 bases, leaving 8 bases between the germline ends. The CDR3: CASSLDEWDEQYF. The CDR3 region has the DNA TGTGCCAGCAGCTTAGATGAGTGGGACGAGCAGTACTTC. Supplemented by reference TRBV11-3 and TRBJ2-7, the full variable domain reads EAGVVQSPRYKIIEKKQPVAFWCNPISGHNTLYWYLQNLGQGPELLIRYENEEAVDDSQLPKDRFSAERLKGVDSTLKIQPAELGDSAVYLCASSLDEWDEQYFGPGTRLTVT.

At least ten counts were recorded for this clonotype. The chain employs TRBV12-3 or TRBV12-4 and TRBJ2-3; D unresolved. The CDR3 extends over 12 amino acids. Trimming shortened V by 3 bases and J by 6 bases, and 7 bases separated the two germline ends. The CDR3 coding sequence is TGTGCCAGCAGTTTTAGTCGCGATACGCAGTATTTT. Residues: CASSFSRDTQYF.

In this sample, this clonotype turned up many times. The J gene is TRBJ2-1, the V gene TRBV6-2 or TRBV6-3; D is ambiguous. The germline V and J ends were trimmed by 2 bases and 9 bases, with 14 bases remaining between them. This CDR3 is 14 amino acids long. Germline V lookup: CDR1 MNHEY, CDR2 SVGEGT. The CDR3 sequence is CASSYDPDSVEQFF. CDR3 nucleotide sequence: TGTGCCAGCAGTTACGACCCCGACTCAGTTGAGCAGTTCTTC.

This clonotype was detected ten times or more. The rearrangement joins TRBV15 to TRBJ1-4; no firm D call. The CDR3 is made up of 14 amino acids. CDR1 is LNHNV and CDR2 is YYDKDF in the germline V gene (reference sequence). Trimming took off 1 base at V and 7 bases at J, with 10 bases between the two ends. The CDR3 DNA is TGTGCCACCAGCAGAGGGGGAGGTCCTGAAAAACTGTTTTTT. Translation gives CATSRGGGPEKLFF. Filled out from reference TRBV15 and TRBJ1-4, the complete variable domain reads DAMVIQNPRYQVTQFGKPVTLSCSQTLNHNVMYWYQQKSSQAPKLLFHYYDKDFNNEADTPDNFQSRRPNTSFCFLDIRSPGLGDTAMYLCATSRGGGPEKLFFGSGTQLSVL.

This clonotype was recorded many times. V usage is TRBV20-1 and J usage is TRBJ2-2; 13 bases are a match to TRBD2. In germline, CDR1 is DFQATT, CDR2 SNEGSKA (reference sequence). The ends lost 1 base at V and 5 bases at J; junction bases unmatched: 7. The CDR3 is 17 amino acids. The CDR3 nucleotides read TGCAGTGCTAGAGTAAACGGACTAGCGGGAGTTACCGGGGAGCTGTTTTTT. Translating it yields CSARVNGLAGVTGELFF.

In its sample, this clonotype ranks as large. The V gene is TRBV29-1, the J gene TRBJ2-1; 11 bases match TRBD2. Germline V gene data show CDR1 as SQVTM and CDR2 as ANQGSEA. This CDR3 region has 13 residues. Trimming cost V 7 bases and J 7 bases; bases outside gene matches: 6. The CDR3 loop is CSATSGSGNEQFF. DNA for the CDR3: TGCAGCGCAACTAGCGGGAGTGGGAATGAGCAGTTCTTC.

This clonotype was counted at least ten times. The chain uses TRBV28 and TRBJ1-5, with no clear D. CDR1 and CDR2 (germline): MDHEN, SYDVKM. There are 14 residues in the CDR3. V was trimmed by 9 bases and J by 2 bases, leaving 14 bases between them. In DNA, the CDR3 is TGTGCCAGTTGTTGGGGATGGGGCAATCAGCCCCAGCATTTT. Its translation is CASCWGWGNQPQHF.

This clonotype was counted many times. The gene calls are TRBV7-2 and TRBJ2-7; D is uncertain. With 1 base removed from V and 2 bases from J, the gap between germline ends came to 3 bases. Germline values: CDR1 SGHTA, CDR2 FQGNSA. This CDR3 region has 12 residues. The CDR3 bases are TGTGCCAGCAGCTTAGATGCCTACGAGCAGTACTTC. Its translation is CASSLDAYEQYF. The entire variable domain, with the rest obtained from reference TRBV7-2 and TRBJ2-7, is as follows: GAGVSQSPSNKVTEKGKDVELRCDPISGHTALYWYRQSLGQGLEFLIYFQGNSAPDKSGLPSDRFSAERTGGSVSTLTIQRTQQEDSAVYLCASSLDAYEQYFGPGTRLTVT.

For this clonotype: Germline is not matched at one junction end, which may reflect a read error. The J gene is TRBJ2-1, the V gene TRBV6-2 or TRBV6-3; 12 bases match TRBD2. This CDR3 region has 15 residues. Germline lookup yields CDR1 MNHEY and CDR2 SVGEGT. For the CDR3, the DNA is TGTGCCAGCAGTCCTAGCGGGAGGGCTAAAAATGAGCACTTCTTC. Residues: CASSPSGRAKNEHFF.

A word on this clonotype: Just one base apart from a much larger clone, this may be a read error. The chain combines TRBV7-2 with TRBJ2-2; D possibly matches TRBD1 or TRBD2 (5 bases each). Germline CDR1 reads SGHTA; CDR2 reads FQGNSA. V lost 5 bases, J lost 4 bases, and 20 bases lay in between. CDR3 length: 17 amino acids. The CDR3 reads CASSTPLRGTGTGELFF. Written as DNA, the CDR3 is TGTGCCAGCAGCACACCTTTACGGGGCACGGGCACCGGGGAGCTGTTTTTT.

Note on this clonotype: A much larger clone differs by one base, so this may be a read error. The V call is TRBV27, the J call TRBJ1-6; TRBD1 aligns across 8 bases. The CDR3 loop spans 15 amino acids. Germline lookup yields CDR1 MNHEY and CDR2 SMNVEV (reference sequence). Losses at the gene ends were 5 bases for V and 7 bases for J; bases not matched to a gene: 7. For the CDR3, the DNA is TGTGCCAGCAGTCAGCAGGGGGCGACGAATTCACCCCTCCACTTT. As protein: CASSQQGATNSPLHF.

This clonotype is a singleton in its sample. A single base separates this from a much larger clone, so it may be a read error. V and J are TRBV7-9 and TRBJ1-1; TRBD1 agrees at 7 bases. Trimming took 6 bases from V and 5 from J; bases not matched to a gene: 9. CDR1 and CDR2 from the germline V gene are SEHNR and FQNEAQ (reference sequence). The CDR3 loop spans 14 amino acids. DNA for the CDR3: TGTGCCAGCAGTTTACAGGGGAGGAAAACTGAAGCTTTCTTT. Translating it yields CASSLQGRKTEAFF.

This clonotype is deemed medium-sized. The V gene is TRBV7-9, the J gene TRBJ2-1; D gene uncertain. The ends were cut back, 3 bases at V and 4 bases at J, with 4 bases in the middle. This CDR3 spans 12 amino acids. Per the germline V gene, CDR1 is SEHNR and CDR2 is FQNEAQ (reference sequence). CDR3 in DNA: TGTGCCAGCAGCTTTTCTTACAATGAGCAGTTCTTC. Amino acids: CASSFSYNEQFF.

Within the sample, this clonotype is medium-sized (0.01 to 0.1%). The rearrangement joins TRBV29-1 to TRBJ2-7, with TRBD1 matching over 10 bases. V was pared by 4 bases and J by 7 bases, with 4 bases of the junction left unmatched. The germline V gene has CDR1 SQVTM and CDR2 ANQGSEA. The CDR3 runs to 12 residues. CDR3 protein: CSVGQGAREQYF. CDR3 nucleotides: TGCAGCGTTGGACAGGGGGCACGAGAGCAGTACTTC.

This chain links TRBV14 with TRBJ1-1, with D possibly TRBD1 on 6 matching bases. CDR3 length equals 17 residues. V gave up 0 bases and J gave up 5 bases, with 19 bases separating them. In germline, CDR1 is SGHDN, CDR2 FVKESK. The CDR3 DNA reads TGTGCCAGCAGCCAAGACCAAGGGGGGTTGGCGAGGACTGAAGCTTTCTTT. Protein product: CASSQDQGGLARTEAFF.

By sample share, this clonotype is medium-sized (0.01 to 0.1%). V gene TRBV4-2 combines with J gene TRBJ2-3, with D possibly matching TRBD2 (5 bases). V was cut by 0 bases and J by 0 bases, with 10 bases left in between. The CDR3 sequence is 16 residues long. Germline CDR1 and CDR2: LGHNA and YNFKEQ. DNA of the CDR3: TGTGCCAGCAGCCAAGAGGAGGTCTACAGCACAGATACGCAGTATTTT. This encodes CASSQEEVYSTDTQYF.

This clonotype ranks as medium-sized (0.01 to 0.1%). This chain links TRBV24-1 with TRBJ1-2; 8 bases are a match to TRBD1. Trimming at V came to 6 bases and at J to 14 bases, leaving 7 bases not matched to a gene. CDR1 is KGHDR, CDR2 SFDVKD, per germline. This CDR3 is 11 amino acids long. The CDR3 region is CATSKDREVTF. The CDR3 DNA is TGTGCCACCAGTAAGGACAGGGAGGTGACCTTC.

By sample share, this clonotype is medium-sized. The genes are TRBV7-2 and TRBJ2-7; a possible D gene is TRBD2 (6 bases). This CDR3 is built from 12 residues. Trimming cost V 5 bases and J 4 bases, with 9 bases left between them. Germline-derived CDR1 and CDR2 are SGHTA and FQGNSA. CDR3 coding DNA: TGTGCCAGCAGCCTGACTAGTTACGAGCAGTACTTC. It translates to CASSLTSYEQYF.

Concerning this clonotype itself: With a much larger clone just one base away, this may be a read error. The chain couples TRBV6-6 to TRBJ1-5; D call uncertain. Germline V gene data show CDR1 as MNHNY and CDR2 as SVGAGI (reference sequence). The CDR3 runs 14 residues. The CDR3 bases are TGTGCCAGCAATTACGAGTATAGCAATCAGCCCCAGCATTTT. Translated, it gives CASNYEYSNQPQHF.

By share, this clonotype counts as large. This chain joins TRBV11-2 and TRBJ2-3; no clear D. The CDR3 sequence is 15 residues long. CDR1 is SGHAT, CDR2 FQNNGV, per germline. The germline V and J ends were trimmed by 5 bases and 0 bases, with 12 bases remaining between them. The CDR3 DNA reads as TGTGCCAGCAGCCTTACTTGGCAGAGCACAGATACGCAGTATTTT. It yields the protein CASSLTWQSTDTQYF.

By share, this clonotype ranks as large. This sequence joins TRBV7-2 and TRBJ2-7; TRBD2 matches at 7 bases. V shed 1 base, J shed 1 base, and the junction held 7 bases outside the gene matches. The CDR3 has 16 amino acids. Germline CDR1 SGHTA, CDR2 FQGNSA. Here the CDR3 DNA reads TGTGCCAGCAGCTTAGACGCCGCGGGAGTGTCCTACGAGCAGTACTTC. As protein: CASSLDAAGVSYEQYF.

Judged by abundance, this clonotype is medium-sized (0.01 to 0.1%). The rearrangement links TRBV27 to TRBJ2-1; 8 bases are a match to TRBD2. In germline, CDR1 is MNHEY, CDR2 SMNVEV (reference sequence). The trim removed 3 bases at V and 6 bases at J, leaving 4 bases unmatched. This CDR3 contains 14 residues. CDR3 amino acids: CASSFLAGINEQFF. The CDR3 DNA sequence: TGTGCCAGCAGTTTTTTAGCGGGAATCAATGAGCAGTTCTTC.

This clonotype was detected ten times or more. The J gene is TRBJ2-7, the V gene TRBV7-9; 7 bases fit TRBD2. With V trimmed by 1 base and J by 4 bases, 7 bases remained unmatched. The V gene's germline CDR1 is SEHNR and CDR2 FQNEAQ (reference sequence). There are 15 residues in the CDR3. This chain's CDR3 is CASSLGRGKTYEQYF. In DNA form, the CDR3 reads TGTGCCAGCAGCTTAGGGCGGGGGAAGACTTACGAGCAGTACTTC.